These 7 T cell receptor beta chains originate from one sample sequenced in a study of cytomegalovirus exposure and HLA in healthy donors. The PCR used 60 Vbeta and 13 Jbeta primers. TCRdb keeps only in-frame clones here, not all; method: immunoSEQ multiplex PCR. Here the sample spans roughly 190,000 clones, around a tenth being singletons. Sequencing was done on a sample of PBMCs. All receptors derive from a woman in her thirties in good health and CMV-seropositive.

The chain recombines TRBV5-4 with TRBJ1-4; TRBD1 might be the D (6 bases). Trimming stripped 0 bases from V and 8 bases from J, with 8 bases between. CDR3 length: 13 amino acids. Germline lookup yields CDR1 SGHNT and CDR2 YYREEE (reference sequence). This CDR3 reads CASSLDREEKLFF. DNA of the CDR3: TGTGCCAGCAGCTTGGACAGGGAAGAAAAACTGTTTTTT.

The table lists this clone with a few counts. The genes are TRBV7-8 and TRBJ1-2; D is unresolved. Germline CDR1 is SGHVS and CDR2 is FQNEAQ. The V and J ends lost 5 bases and 8 bases respectively, with 21 bases between them. This CDR3 spans 15 amino acids. DNA of the CDR3: TGTGCCAGCAGCGCCTTCGGGCCTGGCGGCGGGGGCTACACCTTC. Residues: CASSAFGPGGGGYTF.

The sample holds a few counts of this clone. This rearrangement joins TRBV5-8 to TRBJ2-7; 7 bases are shared with TRBD1. V lost 4 bases and J lost 2; bases outside the gene matches: 6. The germline CDR1 and CDR2 sequences are SGHTS and YDEGEE. CDR3 length: 14 residues. CDR3 DNA sequence: TGTGCCAGCAGCAACAGGGGCCGAACCTACGAGCAGTACTTC. Protein: CASSNRGRTYEQYF. Full variable domain (rest looked up from reference TRBV5-8 and TRBJ2-7): EAGVTQSPTHLIKTRGQQATLRCSPISGHTSVYWYQQALGLGLQFLLWYDEGEERNRGNFPPRFSGRQFPNYSSELNVNALELEDSALYLCASSNRGRTYEQYFGPGTRLTVT.

The chain uses TRBV19 and TRBJ2-1, with a possible D match to TRBD1 (6 bases). The ends were cut back, 5 bases at V and 6 bases at J, with 17 bases in the middle. The CDR3 loop spans 15 amino acids. Germline values: CDR1 LNHDA, CDR2 SQIVND (reference sequence). The CDR3 DNA is TGTGCCAGTAGTGACAGGACCCTTAATGGCAATGAGCAGTTCTTC. Amino acid sequence: CASSDRTLNGNEQFF.

In its sample, this clone was seen a few times. The chain links TRBV15 to TRBJ2-3; 10 nucleotides agree with TRBD2. Germline-derived CDR1 and CDR2 are LNHNV and YYDKDF (reference sequence). The CDR3 length is 16 residues. V lost 5 bases, J lost 2 bases, and 7 bases stayed unmatched. The DNA of the CDR3 is TGTGCCACCAGCCCGGGACTAGCGAAGTTCACAGATACGCAGTATTTT. Amino acids: CATSPGLAKFTDTQYF.

In its sample, this clone was seen a few times. The chain links TRBV7-2 to TRBJ1-1; 8 positions agree with TRBD1. Germline trimming cut 1 base from V and 7 bases from J; bases unmatched to any gene: 5. The CDR3 consists of 14 residues. CDR1 is SGHTA, CDR2 FQGNSA, per germline. Written as DNA, the CDR3 is TGTGCCAGCAGCTTAGACAGGGGGAAAGGTGAAGCTTTCTTT. Translation: CASSLDRGKGEAFF.

The chain links TRBV7-9 to TRBJ1-4, with D perhaps matching TRBD1 (6 bases). The V end was cut by 8 bases, the J end by 8 bases, with 15 bases between. This CDR3 has 13 residues. CDR1 is SEHNR and CDR2 is FQNEAQ in the germline V gene (reference sequence). CDR3 sequence: CASPGGSGEKLFF. CDR3 in DNA: TGTGCCAGCCCGGGGGGCTCGGGCGAAAAACTGTTTTTT.